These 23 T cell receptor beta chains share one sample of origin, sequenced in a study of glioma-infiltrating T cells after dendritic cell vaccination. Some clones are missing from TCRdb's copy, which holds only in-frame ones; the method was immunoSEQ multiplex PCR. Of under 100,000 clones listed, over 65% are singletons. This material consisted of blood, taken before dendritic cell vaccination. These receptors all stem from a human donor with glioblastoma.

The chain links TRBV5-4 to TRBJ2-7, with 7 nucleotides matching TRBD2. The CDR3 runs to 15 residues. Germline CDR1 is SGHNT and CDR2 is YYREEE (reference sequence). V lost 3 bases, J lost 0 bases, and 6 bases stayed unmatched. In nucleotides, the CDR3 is TGTGCCAGCAGCTCACCGGGACTACCCTCCTACGAGCAGTACTTC. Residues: CASSSPGLPSYEQYF.

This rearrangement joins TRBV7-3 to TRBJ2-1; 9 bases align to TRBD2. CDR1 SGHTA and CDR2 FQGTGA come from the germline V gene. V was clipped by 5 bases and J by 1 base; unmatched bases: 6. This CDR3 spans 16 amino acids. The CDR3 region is CASSLQSGRSYNEQFF. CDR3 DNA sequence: TGTGCCAGCAGCCTACAGAGCGGGAGGTCCTACAATGAGCAGTTCTTC.

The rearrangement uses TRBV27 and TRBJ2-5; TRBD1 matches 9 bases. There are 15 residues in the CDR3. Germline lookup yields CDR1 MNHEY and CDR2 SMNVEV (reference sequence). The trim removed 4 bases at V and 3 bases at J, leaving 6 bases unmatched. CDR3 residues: CASSSVGTGKETQYF. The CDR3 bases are TGTGCCAGCAGTTCCGTCGGGACAGGGAAAGAGACCCAGTACTTC.

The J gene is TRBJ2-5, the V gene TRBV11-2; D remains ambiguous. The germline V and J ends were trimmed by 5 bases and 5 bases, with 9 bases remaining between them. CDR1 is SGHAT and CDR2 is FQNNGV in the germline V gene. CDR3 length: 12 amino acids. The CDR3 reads CASSLRFETQYF. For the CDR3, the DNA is TGTGCCAGCAGCCTCCGGTTCGAGACCCAGTACTTC.

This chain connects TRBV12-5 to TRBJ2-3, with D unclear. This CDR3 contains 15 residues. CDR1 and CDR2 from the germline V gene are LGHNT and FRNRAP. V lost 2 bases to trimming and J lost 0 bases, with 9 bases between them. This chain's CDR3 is CASGLLASSTDTQYF. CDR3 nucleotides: TGTGCTAGTGGTTTGCTGGCCTCTAGCACAGATACGCAGTATTTT.

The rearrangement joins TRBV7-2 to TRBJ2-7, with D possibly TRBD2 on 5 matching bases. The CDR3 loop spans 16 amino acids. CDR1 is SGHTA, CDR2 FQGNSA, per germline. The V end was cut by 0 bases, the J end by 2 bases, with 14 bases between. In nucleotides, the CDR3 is TGTGCCAGCAGCTTAGCCGAGGGTGGGAGTACCTACGAGCAGTACTTC. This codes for CASSLAEGGSTYEQYF.

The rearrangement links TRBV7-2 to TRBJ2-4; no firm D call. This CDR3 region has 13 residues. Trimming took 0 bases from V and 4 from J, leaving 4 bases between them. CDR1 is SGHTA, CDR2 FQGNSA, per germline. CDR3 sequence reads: CASSLAQKNIQYF. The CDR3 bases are TGTGCCAGCAGCTTAGCACAGAAAAACATTCAGTACTTC. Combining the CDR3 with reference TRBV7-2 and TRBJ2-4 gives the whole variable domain GAGVSQSPSNKVTEKGKDVELRCDPISGHTALYWYRQSLGQGLEFLIYFQGNSAPDKSGLPSDRFSAERTGGSVSTLTIQRTQQEDSAVYLCASSLAQKNIQYFGAGTRLSVL.

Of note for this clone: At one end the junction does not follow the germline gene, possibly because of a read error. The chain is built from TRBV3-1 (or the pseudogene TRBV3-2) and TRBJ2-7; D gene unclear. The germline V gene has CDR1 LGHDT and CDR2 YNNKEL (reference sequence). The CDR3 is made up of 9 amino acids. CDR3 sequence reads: CASRPEEPF. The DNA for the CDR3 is TGTGCCAGCAGGCCCGAGGAACCCTTC.

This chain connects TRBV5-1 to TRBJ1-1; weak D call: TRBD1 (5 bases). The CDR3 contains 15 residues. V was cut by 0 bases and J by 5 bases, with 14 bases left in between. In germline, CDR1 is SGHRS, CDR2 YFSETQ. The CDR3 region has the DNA TGCGCCAGCAGCTTGGCCCCGGGGGTTGGAACTGAAGCTTTCTTT. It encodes CASSLAPGVGTEAFF.

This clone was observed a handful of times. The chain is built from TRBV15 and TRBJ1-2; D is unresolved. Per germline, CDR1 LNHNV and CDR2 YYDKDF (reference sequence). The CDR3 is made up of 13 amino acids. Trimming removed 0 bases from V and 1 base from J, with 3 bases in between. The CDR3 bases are TGTGCCACCAGCAGAGAGCGTAACTATGGCTACACCTTC. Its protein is CATSRERNYGYTF.

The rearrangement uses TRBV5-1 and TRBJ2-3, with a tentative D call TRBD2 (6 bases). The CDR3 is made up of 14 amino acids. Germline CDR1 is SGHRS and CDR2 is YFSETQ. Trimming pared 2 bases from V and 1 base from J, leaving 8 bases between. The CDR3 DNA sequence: TGCGCCAGCAGCTTACCGGGGGGCACAGATACGCAGTATTTT. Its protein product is CASSLPGGTDTQYF.

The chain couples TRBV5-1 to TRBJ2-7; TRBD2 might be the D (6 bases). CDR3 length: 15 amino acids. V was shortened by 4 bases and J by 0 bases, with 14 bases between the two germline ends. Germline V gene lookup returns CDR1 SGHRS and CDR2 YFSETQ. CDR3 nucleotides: TGCGCCAGCAGCGTCGGGGACGGGAGCTCCTACGAGCAGTACTTC. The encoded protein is CASSVGDGSSYEQYF.

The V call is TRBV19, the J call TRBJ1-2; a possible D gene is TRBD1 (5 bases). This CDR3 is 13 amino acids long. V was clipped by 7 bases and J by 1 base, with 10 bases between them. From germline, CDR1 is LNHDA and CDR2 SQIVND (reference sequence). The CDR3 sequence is CASKSGNNYGYTF. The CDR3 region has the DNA TGTGCCAGTAAATCAGGGAATAACTATGGCTACACCTTC.

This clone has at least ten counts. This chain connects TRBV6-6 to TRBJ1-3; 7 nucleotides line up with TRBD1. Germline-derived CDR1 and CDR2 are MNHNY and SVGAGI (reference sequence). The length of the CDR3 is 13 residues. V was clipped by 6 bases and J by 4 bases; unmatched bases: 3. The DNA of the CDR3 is TGTGCCAGCAGAATGGACAGGGGAAACACCATATATTTT. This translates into CASRMDRGNTIYF.

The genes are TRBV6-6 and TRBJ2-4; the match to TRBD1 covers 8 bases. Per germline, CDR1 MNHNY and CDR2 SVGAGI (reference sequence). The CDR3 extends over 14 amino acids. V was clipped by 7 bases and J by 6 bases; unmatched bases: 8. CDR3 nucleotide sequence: TGTGCCAGCACAGACCCTGACAGGGGAAACATTCAGTACTTC. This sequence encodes CASTDPDRGNIQYF.

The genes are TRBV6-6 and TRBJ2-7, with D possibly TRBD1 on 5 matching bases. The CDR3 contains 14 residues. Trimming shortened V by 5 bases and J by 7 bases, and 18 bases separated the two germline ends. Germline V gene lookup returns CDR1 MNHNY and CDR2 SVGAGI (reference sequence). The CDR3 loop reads CASSAWTFEGEQYF. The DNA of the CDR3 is TGTGCCAGCAGTGCCTGGACATTTGAAGGAGAGCAGTACTTC.

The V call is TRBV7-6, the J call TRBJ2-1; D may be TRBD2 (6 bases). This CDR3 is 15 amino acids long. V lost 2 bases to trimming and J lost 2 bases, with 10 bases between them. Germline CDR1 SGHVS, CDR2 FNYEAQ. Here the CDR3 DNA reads TGTGCCAGCAGCTTACGGGGGAACACCTACAATGAGCAGTTCTTC. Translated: CASSLRGNTYNEQFF.

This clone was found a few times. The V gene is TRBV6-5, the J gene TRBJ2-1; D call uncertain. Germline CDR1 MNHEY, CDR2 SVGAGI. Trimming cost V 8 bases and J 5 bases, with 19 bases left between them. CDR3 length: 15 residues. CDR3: CASRPNNVANNEQFF. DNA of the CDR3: TGTGCCAGCCGTCCGAACAATGTTGCAAACAATGAGCAGTTCTTC.

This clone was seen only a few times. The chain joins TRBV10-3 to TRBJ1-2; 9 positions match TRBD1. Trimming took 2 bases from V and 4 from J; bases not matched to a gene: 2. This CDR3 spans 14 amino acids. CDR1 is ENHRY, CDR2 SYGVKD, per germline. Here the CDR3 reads CAISEGTGIYGYTF. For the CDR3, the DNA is TGTGCCATCAGTGAGGGGACAGGGATCTATGGCTACACCTTC.

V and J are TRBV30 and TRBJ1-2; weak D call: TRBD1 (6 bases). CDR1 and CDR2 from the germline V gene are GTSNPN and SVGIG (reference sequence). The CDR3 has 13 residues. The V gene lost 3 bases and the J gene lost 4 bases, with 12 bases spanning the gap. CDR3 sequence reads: CAWRDSTFYGYTF. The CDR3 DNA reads TGTGCCTGGAGGGACAGCACCTTCTATGGCTACACCTTC.

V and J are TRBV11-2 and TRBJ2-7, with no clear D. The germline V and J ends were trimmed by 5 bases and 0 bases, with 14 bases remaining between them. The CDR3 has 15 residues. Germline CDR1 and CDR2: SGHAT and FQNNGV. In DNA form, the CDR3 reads TGTGCCAGCAGCCCCACCAGTGTATACTCCTACGAGCAGTACTTC. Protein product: CASSPTSVYSYEQYF.

This CDR3 is CASSLEDGGSGYTF. Here the CDR3 DNA reads TGTGCCAGCAGCTTAGAAGATGGGGGGAGCGGCTACACCTTC. The chain combines TRBV11-2 with TRBJ1-2; tentative D call: TRBD1 (5 bases). V shed 0 bases and J shed 8 bases, with 13 bases lying between them. The CDR3 is 14 residues long. In germline, CDR1 is SGHAT, CDR2 FQNNGV.

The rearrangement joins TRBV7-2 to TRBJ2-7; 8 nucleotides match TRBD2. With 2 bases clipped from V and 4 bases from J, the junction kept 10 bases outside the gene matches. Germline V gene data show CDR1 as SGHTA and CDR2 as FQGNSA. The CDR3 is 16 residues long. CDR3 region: CASSLSRSGSIYEQYF. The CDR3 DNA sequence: TGTGCCAGCAGCTTAAGTCGGAGCGGGAGTATATACGAGCAGTACTTC.